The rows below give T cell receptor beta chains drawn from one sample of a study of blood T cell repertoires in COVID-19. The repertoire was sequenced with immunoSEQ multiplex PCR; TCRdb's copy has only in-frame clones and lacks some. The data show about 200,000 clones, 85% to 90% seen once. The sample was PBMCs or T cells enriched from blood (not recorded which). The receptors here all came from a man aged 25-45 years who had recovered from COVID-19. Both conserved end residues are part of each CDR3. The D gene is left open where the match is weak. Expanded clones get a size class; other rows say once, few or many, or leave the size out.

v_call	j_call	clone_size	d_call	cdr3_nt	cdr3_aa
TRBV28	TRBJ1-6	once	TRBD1	TGTGCCAGCAGCAACGGCCGGGACAGACACTATAATTCACCCCTCCACTTT	CASSNGRDRHYNSPLHF
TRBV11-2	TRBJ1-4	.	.	TGTGCCAGCAGCACTGGGCTCAATGAAAAACTGTTTTTT	CASSTGLNEKLFF
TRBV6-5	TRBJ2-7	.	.	TGTGCCAGCAGTTACCACAGGTTATCCTCCTACGAGCAGTACTTC	CASSYHRLSSYEQYF
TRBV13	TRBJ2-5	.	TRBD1	TGTGCCAGCAGTTACGGACAGGGAAGGGGAAGGTCAGGGGAGACCCAGTACTTC	CASSYGQGRGRSGETQYF
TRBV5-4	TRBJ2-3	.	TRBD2	TGTGCCAGCAGCTTATCTAGCGGAAACACAGATACGCAGTATTTT	CASSLSSGNTDTQYF
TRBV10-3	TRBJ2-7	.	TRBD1	TGTGCCACAGACACCGGGACAGGGACTTCCTACGAGCAGTACTTC	CATDTGTGTSYEQYF
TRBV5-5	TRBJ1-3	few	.	TGTGCCAGCAGCTTGGTCCGGGACTACTCTGGAAACACCATATATTTT	CASSLVRDYSGNTIYF
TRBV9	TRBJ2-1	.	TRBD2	TGTGCCAGCAGCGGAGGCGCCGGACTAGTGGTAAGCAATGAGCAGTTCTTC	CASSGGAGLVVSNEQFF
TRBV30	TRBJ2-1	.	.	TGTGCCTGGAGTGTACCTAGGGGTGAGCAGTTCTTC	CAWSVPRGEQFF
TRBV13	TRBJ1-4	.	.	TGTGCCAGCACCCTCCGGTCCAATAATGAAAAACTGTTTTTT	CASTLRSNNEKLFF
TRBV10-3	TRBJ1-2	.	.	TGTGCCATCAAATCTACCGGGACAAAAACTAACTATGGCTACACCTTC	CAIKSTGTKTNYGYTF
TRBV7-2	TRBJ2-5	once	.	TGTGCCAGCAGCTTAGTGGTGGCAAACCAGGCTAAAGAGACCCAGTACTTC	CASSLVVANQAKETQYF
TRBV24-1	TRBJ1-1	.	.	TGTGCCACCAGCCAGCGGGATAGCACTGAAGCTTTCTTT	CATSQRDSTEAFF
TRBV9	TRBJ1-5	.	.	TGTGCCAGCAGCGTAGAAGGGGGGGTAGGTCAGCCCCAGCATTTT	CASSVEGGVGQPQHF
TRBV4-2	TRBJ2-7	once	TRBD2	TGTGCCAGCAGCCAAGAGACGTCAGCTAGCGGGACCTCCTACGAGCAGTACTTC	CASSQETSASGTSYEQYF
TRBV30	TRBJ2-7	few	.	TGTGCCTGGAGTGGACAGGCCTACGAGCAGTACTTC	CAWSGQAYEQYF
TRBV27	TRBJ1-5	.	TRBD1	TGTGCCAGCAGTTTCCCGGACAGGGGTAGTTTCAATCAGCCCCAGCATTTT	CASSFPDRGSFNQPQHF
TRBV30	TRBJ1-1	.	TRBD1	TGTGCCTGGGATGTTTCAGGGGGCCTTTATGCTTTCTTT	CAWDVSGGLYAFF
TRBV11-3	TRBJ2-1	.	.	TGTGCCAGCAGCTTAGGGCAGGCGTCCTACAATGAGCAGTTCTTC	CASSLGQASYNEQFF
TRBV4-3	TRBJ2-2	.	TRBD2	TGCGCCAGCAGCCAAGAAATAGCGGGGGGTCGGACCGGGGAGCTGTTTTTT	CASSQEIAGGRTGELFF
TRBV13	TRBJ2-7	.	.	TGTGCCAGCAGCCCACAGGGTTACGAGCAGTACTTC	CASSPQGYEQYF
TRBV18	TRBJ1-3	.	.	TGTGCCAGCTCACCTACAGCCGTTGGAAACACCATATATTTT	CASSPTAVGNTIYF
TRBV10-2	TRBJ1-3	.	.	TGCGCCAGCAGGGTCCCCAGGGAGGGTGGAAACACCATATATTTT	CASRVPREGGNTIYF
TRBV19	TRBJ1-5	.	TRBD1	TGTGCCAGTAGTATTGGGACAGGGGGAAATCAGCCCCAGCATTTT	CASSIGTGGNQPQHF
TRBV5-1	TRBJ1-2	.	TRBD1	TGCGCCAGCAGCTTGCTACAGGGGGTTGGGTATGGCTACACCTTC	CASSLLQGVGYGYTF
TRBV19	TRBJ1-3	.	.	TGTGCCAGTTCCCAGTCTGGAAACACCATATATTTT	CASSQSGNTIYF
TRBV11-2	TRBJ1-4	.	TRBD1	TGTGCCAGCAGCTTACTGGGACAGGGACCAGTTGCAACTAATGAAAAACTGTTTTTT	CASSLLGQGPVATNEKLFF
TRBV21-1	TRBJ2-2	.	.	TGTGCCAGCATGGCTATCGAGGCCCTACTAAACACCGGGGAGCTGTTTTTT	CASMAIEALLNTGELFF
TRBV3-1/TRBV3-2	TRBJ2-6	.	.	TGTGCCAGCAGCCAAGGAGGTTCTGGGGCCAACGTCCTGACTTTC	CASSQGGSGANVLTF
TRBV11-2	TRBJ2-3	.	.	TGTGCCAGCAGCCCATCAACAGATACGCAGTATTTT	CASSPSTDTQYF
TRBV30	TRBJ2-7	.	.	TGTGCCTGGAGTTTGTCGGACTTGCATTACGAGCAGTACTTC	CAWSLSDLHYEQYF